These 23 T cell receptor beta chains share one sample of origin, sequenced in a study of neoadjuvant anti-PD-1 for oral cavity cancer. Time point indicated: after neoadjuvant nivolumab, at surgical resection. The repertoire was sequenced with immunoSEQ multiplex PCR; TCRdb's copy has only in-frame clones and lacks some. Of fewer than 90,000 clones detected, roughly 81% appear once; the ten largest clones hold approximately 3.6%. The material was PBMCs, obtained after nivolumab (anti-PD-1) treatment. These receptors all stem from a person aged 35-79 years with oral cavity squamous cell carcinoma.

This clone showed up just a few times. The chain employs TRBV10-1 and TRBJ2-7; 7 positions match TRBD1. Germline loops: CDR1 WNHNN, CDR2 SYGVQD (reference sequence). This CDR3 is built from 15 residues. Germline trimming cut 4 bases from V and 1 base from J; bases unmatched to any gene: 7. This CDR3 is CASSGGTEMSYEQYF. CDR3 DNA sequence: TGCGCCAGCAGTGGTGGGACAGAAATGTCCTACGAGCAGTACTTC.

This clone was counted a few times. The chain combines TRBV28 with TRBJ1-5; D ambiguous. There are 14 residues in the CDR3. V gave up 10 bases and J gave up 2 bases, with 15 bases separating them. The V gene's germline CDR1 is MDHEN and CDR2 SYDVKM. The chain's CDR3 is CAITYGLGNQPQHF. CDR3 sequence (DNA): TGTGCCATCACCTATGGACTGGGCAATCAGCCCCAGCATTTT. The entire variable domain, with the rest obtained from reference TRBV28 and TRBJ1-5, is as follows: DVKVTQSSRYLVKRTGEKVFLECVQDMDHENMFWYRQDPGLGLRLIYFSYDVKMKEKGDIPEGYSVSREKKERFSLILESASTNQTSMYLCAITYGLGNQPQHFGDGTRLSIL.

The chain is built from TRBV7-6 and TRBJ2-7; D is possibly TRBD1 (6 bases). The CDR3 consists of 15 residues. The ends were cut back, 5 bases at V and 0 bases at J, with 14 bases in the middle. Germline V gene lookup returns CDR1 SGHVS and CDR2 FNYEAQ. CDR3 residues: CASSLGQSPSYEQYF. CDR3 bases: TGTGCCAGCAGCCTAGGACAGTCGCCCTCCTACGAGCAGTACTTC. The entire variable domain, with the rest obtained from reference TRBV7-6 and TRBJ2-7, is as follows: GAGVSQSPRYKVTKRGQDVALRCDPISGHVSLYWYRQALGQGPEFLTYFNYEAQQDKSGLPNDRFSAERPEGSISTLTIQRTEQRDSAMYRCASSLGQSPSYEQYFGPGTRLTVT.

This sequence joins TRBV30 and TRBJ2-7; no firm D call. Germline V CDR1 and CDR2: GTSNPN, SVGIG (reference sequence). Trimming left V 1 base short and J 4 bases short, with 20 bases between. The CDR3 loop spans 16 amino acids. The CDR3 DNA is TGTGCCTGGAGTGACCCCGGGCGTTTCGTTGATTACGAGCAGTACTTC. Encoded protein: CAWSDPGRFVDYEQYF.

The rearrangement uses TRBV30 and TRBJ1-1; no clear D gene. The CDR3 loop spans 14 amino acids. CDR1 and CDR2 (germline): GTSNPN, SVGIG (reference sequence). V was pared by 2 bases and J by 5 bases, with 15 bases between. CDR3 protein: CAWSTGSGRTEAFF. CDR3 coding DNA: TGTGCCTGGAGTACGGGCTCCGGTCGGACTGAAGCTTTCTTT.

This clone was seen a few times. This chain links TRBV6-6 with TRBJ1-5; TRBD1 matches 7 bases. Germline V gene data show CDR1 as MNHNY and CDR2 as SVGAGI (reference sequence). After removal of 5 bases from V and 13 bases from J, the junction contained 5 bases not matched to a gene. The CDR3 sequence is 11 residues long. The CDR3 protein is CASSGQEKQHF. The CDR3 nucleotides read TGTGCCAGCAGTGGACAGGAAAAACAGCATTTT.

The chain recombines TRBV11-2 with TRBJ2-3; 7 bases match TRBD2. The CDR3 has 16 amino acids. The germline V gene has CDR1 SGHAT and CDR2 FQNNGV. The ends lost 1 base at V and 4 bases at J; junction bases unmatched: 8. CDR3 bases: TGTGCCAGCAGCTTAGGCTCGGCGGGAGTGGCAGATACGCAGTATTTT. Translating it yields CASSLGSAGVADTQYF.

The V gene is TRBV5-1, the J gene TRBJ2-2; maybe TRBD2 (5 bases). V was clipped by 5 bases and J by 6 bases, with 17 bases between them. The CDR3 covers 15 residues. Looked up from germline, CDR1 is SGHRS and CDR2 is YFSETQ. Here the CDR3 reads CASSPFSGRSGELFF. DNA of the CDR3: TGCGCCAGCAGTCCCTTCAGTGGGAGATCCGGGGAGCTGTTTTTT.

The rearrangement uses TRBV6-1 and TRBJ2-5, with 10 bases aligning to TRBD1. The V gene's germline CDR1 is MNHNS and CDR2 SASEGT. The CDR3 sequence is 14 residues long. V shed 6 bases and J 4 bases; nucleotides not matched to a gene: 5. CDR3 DNA: TGTGCCAGCAGCCGGGACAGGGGTAGAGAGACCCAGTACTTC. Amino acid sequence: CASSRDRGRETQYF.

CDR3 protein: CASSFPTGGNYGYTF. The CDR3 DNA reads TGTGCCAGCAGTTTCCCGACAGGGGGCAACTATGGCTACACCTTC. The gene calls are TRBV28 and TRBJ1-2; 10 bases are a match to TRBD1. Germline lookup yields CDR1 MDHEN and CDR2 SYDVKM. The CDR3 is made up of 15 amino acids. V gave up 3 bases and J gave up 2 bases; unmatched junction bases: 3.

The genes are TRBV29-1 and TRBJ2-7; 8 bases line up with TRBD2. Trimming removed 6 bases from V and 2 bases from J; junction bases left unmatched: 9. CDR3 size: 14 residues. Germline V gene data show CDR1 as SQVTM and CDR2 as ANQGSEA. CDR3: CSVRTSGITYEQYF. The CDR3 DNA follows: TGCAGCGTCCGTACTAGCGGAATTACCTACGAGCAGTACTTC.

The V call is TRBV5-1, the J call TRBJ2-5; tentative D call: TRBD1 (5 bases). The CDR3 spans 14 residues. The V end was cut by 0 bases, the J end by 1 base, with 7 bases between. CDR1 is SGHRS, CDR2 YFSETQ, per germline. The CDR3 spells CASSLGTIQETQYF. The CDR3 nucleotides are TGCGCCAGCAGCTTGGGGACAATCCAAGAGACCCAGTACTTC.

This clone showed up just a few times. The chain joins TRBV19 to TRBJ2-1; D is ambiguous. V lost 3 bases and J 2 bases, leaving 14 bases between the germline ends. CDR1 and CDR2 from the germline V gene are LNHDA and SQIVND (reference sequence). This CDR3 is 16 amino acids long. The CDR3 loop is CASSIIIVNPYNEQFF. CDR3 DNA sequence: TGTGCCAGTAGTATTATTATAGTGAACCCCTACAATGAGCAGTTCTTC.

The chain uses TRBV10-3 and TRBJ1-5, with D unclear. The CDR3 is made up of 13 amino acids. Looked up from germline, CDR1 is ENHRY and CDR2 is SYGVKD. Trimming stripped 6 bases from V and 0 bases from J, with 6 bases between. The CDR3 bases are TGTGCCATCAGGGATAATAGCAATCAGCCCCAGCATTTT. It codes for CAIRDNSNQPQHF.

The chain has TRBV28 and TRBJ2-5; D remains unclear. From germline, CDR1 is MDHEN and CDR2 SYDVKM. V was pared by 5 bases and J by 5 bases, with 12 bases between. The CDR3 covers 13 residues. In nucleotides, the CDR3 is TGTGCCAGCAGTGGAATCCCTCAGGAGACCCAGTACTTC. This sequence encodes CASSGIPQETQYF.

The chain recombines TRBV5-1 with TRBJ1-2, with a weak D call TRBD1 (6 bases). Germline V lookup: CDR1 SGHRS, CDR2 YFSETQ. Trimming removed 3 bases at V and 2 bases at J, with 8 bases between. CDR3 length: 13 amino acids. The CDR3, as DNA: TGCGCCAGCAGCTCCACAGGGAACTATGGCTACACCTTC. Its translation is CASSSTGNYGYTF. Together with reference TRBV5-1 and TRBJ1-2, the CDR3 gives the full variable domain: KAGVTQTPRYLIKTRGQQVTLSCSPISGHRSVSWYQQTPGQGLQFLFEYFSETQRNKGNFPGRFSGRQFSNSRSEMNVSTLELGDSALYLCASSSTGNYGYTFGSGTRLTVV.

This clone is medium-sized in the sample. This chain uses TRBV10-2 with TRBJ2-7; 7 nucleotides align to TRBD2. The ends lost 3 bases at V and 3 bases at J; junction bases unmatched: 5. From germline, CDR1 is WSHSY and CDR2 SAAADI. The CDR3 length is 14 residues. In DNA, the CDR3 is TGCGCCAGCAGTGATCGGGGAGGGAACTACGAGCAGTACTTC. Encoded protein: CASSDRGGNYEQYF.

The chain carries TRBV9 and TRBJ2-3; 11 bases match TRBD2. CDR1 is SGDLS, CDR2 YYNGEE, per germline. The CDR3 covers 17 residues. J lost 5 bases, V lost 0 bases, and 8 bases had no gene match. The CDR3 nucleotides read TGTGCCAGCAGCGTAGGGGTAGCGGGAGGGCCTCAAGATACGCAGTATTTT. Protein: CASSVGVAGGPQDTQYF. Complete variable domain (other parts from reference TRBV9 and TRBJ2-3): DSGVTQTPKHLITATGQRVTLRCSPRSGDLSVYWYQQSLDQGLQFLIQYYNGEERAKGNILERFSAQQFPDLHSELNLSSLELGDSALYFCASSVGVAGGPQDTQYFGPGTRLTVL.

This clone was observed a few times. The chain combines TRBV25-1 with TRBJ1-1; 8 nucleotides agree with TRBD1. V gave up 0 bases and J gave up 4 bases; unmatched junction bases: 4. The CDR3 extends over 15 amino acids. Looked up from germline, CDR1 is MGHDK and CDR2 is SYGVNS. The CDR3: CASSEYGTGGTEAFF. The CDR3 DNA is TGTGCCAGCAGTGAATATGGGACAGGAGGCACTGAAGCTTTCTTT.

The chain has TRBV6-5 and TRBJ1-5; unclear D gene. CDR1 and CDR2 from the germline V gene are MNHEY and SVGAGI. This CDR3 has 13 residues. V lost 0 bases to trimming and J lost 7 bases, with 7 bases between them. The CDR3 region is CASSYSKDQPQHF. The DNA for the CDR3 is TGTGCCAGCAGTTACTCGAAGGACCAGCCCCAGCATTTT.

The rearrangement joins TRBV10-3 to TRBJ1-4; 8 positions match TRBD1. The junction had 4 bases not matched to a gene; V was cut back by 4 bases and J by 6 bases. Germline CDR1 ENHRY, CDR2 SYGVKD. The CDR3 extends over 14 amino acids. CDR3 coding DNA: TGTGCCATCAGTGCAGGGACAGGCTATGAAAAACTGTTTTTT. It specifies CAISAGTGYEKLFF.

The chain recombines TRBV5-4 with TRBJ1-3; D not certain. This CDR3 comprises 15 residues. The ends were cut back, 0 bases at V and 0 bases at J, with 7 bases in the middle. Germline CDR1 reads SGHNT; CDR2 reads YYREEE (reference sequence). The CDR3 region has the DNA TGTGCCAGCAGCTTGGCGGATGCCTCTGGAAACACCATATATTTT. Amino acids: CASSLADASGNTIYF.

This clone was seen only a few times. This sequence joins TRBV5-1 and TRBJ2-2; D gene ambiguous. Per the germline V gene, CDR1 is SGHRS and CDR2 is YFSETQ. V dropped 0 bases and J dropped 3 bases, with 3 bases sitting between them. This CDR3 is built from 13 residues. The CDR3: CASSLGDTGELFF. CDR3 nucleotide sequence: TGCGCCAGCAGCTTGGGAGACACCGGGGAGCTGTTTTTT.